This is a list of T cell receptor beta chains from one sample in a study of pediatric ulcerative colitis. Here immunoSEQ multiplex PCR was the method, and the copy in TCRdb shows in-frame clones only, minus some. This table holds about 64,000 clones, approximately 87% found once. Sequenced input: blood. Every receptor here comes from a boy aged 10-17 years with severe ulcerative colitis. Both conserved end residues are part of each CDR3. Fields, in order: clone size, V gene, J gene, D gene, CDR3 protein, CDR3 DNA. The D gene is left open where the match is weak. Clone sizes are given selectively: once, few, many, or a class where the clone is expanded.

clone size: .; V gene: TRBV2; J gene: TRBJ2-3; D gene: TRBD2; CDR3 protein: CASSERASGSTDTQYF; CDR3 DNA: TGTGCCAGCAGTGAAAGGGCTAGCGGTAGCACAGATACGCAGTATTTT
clone size: .; V gene: TRBV7-9; J gene: TRBJ2-2; D gene: .; CDR3 protein: CASSLSRGRELFF; CDR3 DNA: TGTGCCAGCAGCTTATCAAGGGGCCGGGAGCTGTTTTTT
clone size: .; V gene: TRBV4-1; J gene: TRBJ2-3; D gene: .; CDR3 protein: CASSQDSSSEDTQYF; CDR3 DNA: TGCGCCAGCAGCCAAGATTCTAGCAGTGAAGATACGCAGTATTTT
clone size: .; V gene: TRBV7-2; J gene: TRBJ2-3; D gene: TRBD2; CDR3 protein: CASSAGTSGGDTQYF; CDR3 DNA: TGTGCCAGCAGCGCCGGGACTAGCGGAGGAGATACGCAGTATTTT
clone size: .; V gene: TRBV6-5; J gene: TRBJ2-7; D gene: .; CDR3 protein: CASSYSGESYEQYF; CDR3 DNA: TGTGCCAGCAGTTACTCGGGGGAGAGCTACGAGCAGTACTTC
clone size: .; V gene: TRBV5-1; J gene: TRBJ2-3; D gene: TRBD1; CDR3 protein: CASSPGQRTDTQYF; CDR3 DNA: TGCGCCAGCAGCCCGGGACAGAGGACAGATACGCAGTATTTT
clone size: .; V gene: TRBV7-6; J gene: TRBJ2-1; D gene: .; CDR3 protein: CASSHRSDEQFF; CDR3 DNA: TGTGCCAGCAGCCACAGAAGCGATGAGCAGTTCTTC
clone size: .; V gene: TRBV7-2; J gene: TRBJ1-5; D gene: TRBD1; CDR3 protein: CASSGQANQPQHF; CDR3 DNA: TGTGCCAGCAGTGGACAGGCCAATCAGCCCCAGCATTTT
clone size: .; V gene: TRBV28; J gene: TRBJ2-7; D gene: .; CDR3 protein: CASSPERRVYEQYF; CDR3 DNA: TGTGCCAGCAGTCCGGAGCGGAGGGTTTACGAGCAGTACTTC
clone size: once; V gene: TRBV5-6; J gene: TRBJ2-2; D gene: TRBD2; CDR3 protein: CASSLLLAGGVGELFF; CDR3 DNA: TGTGCCAGCAGCCTTCTCCTAGCGGGAGGGGTCGGGGAGCTGTTTTTT
clone size: .; V gene: TRBV4-3; J gene: TRBJ2-1; D gene: TRBD2; CDR3 protein: CASSQDGVAGWGEQFF; CDR3 DNA: TGCGCCAGCAGCCAAGATGGAGTAGCGGGATGGGGTGAGCAGTTCTTC
clone size: .; V gene: TRBV6-5; J gene: TRBJ1-1; D gene: TRBD1; CDR3 protein: CASIEFKTGASEAFF; CDR3 DNA: TGTGCCAGCATTGAGTTTAAGACAGGGGCCTCTGAAGCTTTCTTT
clone size: .; V gene: TRBV15; J gene: TRBJ2-6; D gene: TRBD1; CDR3 protein: CATRRQGGPFSGANVLTF; CDR3 DNA: TGTGCCACCAGGAGACAGGGGGGCCCCTTCTCTGGGGCCAACGTCCTGACTTTC
clone size: .; V gene: TRBV10-1; J gene: TRBJ2-7; D gene: TRBD1; CDR3 protein: CASSESIAGGFDEQYF; CDR3 DNA: TGCGCCAGCAGTGAGTCTATTGCAGGGGGCTTCGACGAGCAGTACTTC
clone size: .; V gene: TRBV19; J gene: TRBJ2-1; D gene: .; CDR3 protein: CASSIVELGGGEQFF; CDR3 DNA: TGTGCCAGTAGTATAGTCGAGCTAGGCGGAGGTGAGCAGTTCTTC
clone size: .; V gene: TRBV19; J gene: TRBJ1-2; D gene: .; CDR3 protein: CASSMGGADGYTF; CDR3 DNA: TGTGCCAGTAGTATGGGGGGAGCGGATGGCTACACCTTC
clone size: .; V gene: TRBV29-1; J gene: TRBJ2-3; D gene: .; CDR3 protein: CSVHADTQYF; CDR3 DNA: TGCAGCGTTCACGCAGATACGCAGTATTTT
clone size: .; V gene: TRBV18; J gene: TRBJ2-2; D gene: TRBD2; CDR3 protein: CASSPPRLAGGSGELFF; CDR3 DNA: TGTGCCAGCTCACCCCCCCGACTAGCGGGAGGCTCCGGGGAGCTGTTTTTT
clone size: .; V gene: TRBV27; J gene: TRBJ1-5; D gene: TRBD1; CDR3 protein: CASSLSGQGNQPQHF; CDR3 DNA: TGTGCCAGCAGTTTATCCGGACAGGGAAATCAGCCCCAGCATTTT
clone size: .; V gene: TRBV7-2; J gene: TRBJ2-3; D gene: TRBD2; CDR3 protein: CASSLEAGASTDTQYF; CDR3 DNA: TGTGCCAGCAGCTTAGAAGCGGGAGCCAGCACAGATACGCAGTATTTT
clone size: .; V gene: TRBV6-4; J gene: TRBJ2-1; D gene: .; CDR3 protein: CASSDRSSYNEQFF; CDR3 DNA: TGTGCCAGCAGTGACCGGAGCTCCTACAATGAGCAGTTCTTC
clone size: .; V gene: TRBV4-2; J gene: TRBJ1-1; D gene: .; CDR3 protein: CASSSVAGTPNTEAFF; CDR3 DNA: TGTGCCAGCAGCTCCGTTGCCGGGACACCGAACACTGAAGCTTTCTTT
clone size: .; V gene: TRBV5-1; J gene: TRBJ2-7; D gene: TRBD2; CDR3 protein: CASSLAASGRAEQYF; CDR3 DNA: TGCGCCAGCAGCTTGGCCGCTAGCGGGAGGGCCGAGCAGTACTTC
clone size: .; V gene: TRBV7-3; J gene: TRBJ1-1; D gene: .; CDR3 protein: CASSTGWGDTEAFF; CDR3 DNA: TGTGCCAGCAGCACAGGGTGGGGCGACACTGAAGCTTTCTTT
clone size: .; V gene: TRBV4-1; J gene: TRBJ2-2; D gene: .; CDR3 protein: CASSQLDMVAYTGELFF; CDR3 DNA: TGCGCCAGCAGCCAGCTTGATATGGTCGCGTACACCGGGGAGCTGTTTTTT
clone size: .; V gene: TRBV4-2; J gene: TRBJ1-2; D gene: .; CDR3 protein: CASSQEWQSIYGYTF; CDR3 DNA: TGTGCCAGCAGCCAAGAGTGGCAGTCCATCTATGGCTACACCTTC
clone size: .; V gene: TRBV11-3; J gene: TRBJ2-7; D gene: .; CDR3 protein: CASGRDSSSYEQYF; CDR3 DNA: TGTGCCAGCGGTCGGGACTCGAGCTCCTACGAGCAGTACTTC
clone size: .; V gene: TRBV5-6; J gene: TRBJ1-1; D gene: .; CDR3 protein: CASSSRALQTEAFF; CDR3 DNA: TGTGCCAGCAGCTCCCGGGCCTTACAAACTGAAGCTTTCTTT
clone size: .; V gene: TRBV7-9; J gene: TRBJ1-1; D gene: .; CDR3 protein: CASSSTGINTEAFF; CDR3 DNA: TGTGCCAGCAGCTCCACAGGGATTAACACTGAAGCTTTCTTT
clone size: few; V gene: TRBV6-5; J gene: TRBJ1-5; D gene: .; CDR3 protein: CASSYSRGDQPQHF; CDR3 DNA: TGTGCCAGCAGTTACTCGAGGGGGGATCAGCCCCAGCATTTT
clone size: .; V gene: TRBV6-1; J gene: TRBJ1-2; D gene: .; CDR3 protein: CASRHVLDGYTF; CDR3 DNA: TGTGCCAGCAGACATGTTCTCGATGGCTACACCTTC
clone size: .; V gene: TRBV29-1; J gene: TRBJ1-2; D gene: .; CDR3 protein: CSVELGGDYGYTF; CDR3 DNA: TGCAGCGTTGAGTTGGGGGGGGACTATGGCTACACCTTC
clone size: .; V gene: TRBV19; J gene: TRBJ2-7; D gene: TRBD1; CDR3 protein: CASSLGTGHTYEQYF; CDR3 DNA: TGTGCCAGTAGTCTCGGGACAGGGCATACCTACGAGCAGTACTTC
clone size: .; V gene: TRBV7-9; J gene: TRBJ2-1; D gene: .; CDR3 protein: CASSLVVRSGHEQFF; CDR3 DNA: TGTGCCAGCAGCTTAGTGGTGAGGTCGGGGCATGAGCAGTTCTTC
clone size: .; V gene: TRBV19; J gene: TRBJ2-5; D gene: TRBD2; CDR3 protein: CASSPGGETQYF; CDR3 DNA: TGTGCCAGTAGTCCCGGGGGGGAGACCCAGTACTTC
clone size: .; V gene: TRBV15; J gene: TRBJ2-1; D gene: TRBD2; CDR3 protein: CATSRGRLAGSNNEQFF; CDR3 DNA: TGTGCCACCAGCAGAGGCCGACTAGCGGGGTCGAACAATGAGCAGTTCTTC
clone size: .; V gene: TRBV28; J gene: TRBJ2-2; D gene: .; CDR3 protein: CASSLGPVYSAGELFF; CDR3 DNA: TGTGCCAGCAGTTTAGGTCCAGTCTATTCCGCCGGGGAGCTGTTTTTT
clone size: .; V gene: TRBV7-9; J gene: TRBJ2-5; D gene: .; CDR3 protein: CASSSYSGTHGTQYF; CDR3 DNA: TGTGCCAGCAGCTCCTACTCCGGGACTCACGGGACCCAGTACTTC
clone size: .; V gene: TRBV7-2; J gene: TRBJ1-2; D gene: .; CDR3 protein: CASSQPRLGYGYTF; CDR3 DNA: TGTGCCAGCAGCCAACCCCGTCTGGGGTATGGCTACACCTTC
clone size: .; V gene: TRBV5-4; J gene: TRBJ2-3; D gene: TRBD2; CDR3 protein: CASSFFGTSGGTDTQYF; CDR3 DNA: TGTGCCAGCAGCTTCTTCGGGACTAGCGGGGGCACAGATACGCAGTATTTT
clone size: once; V gene: TRBV15; J gene: TRBJ2-7; D gene: TRBD2; CDR3 protein: CATSRTSGRSYEQYF; CDR3 DNA: TGTGCCACCAGCAGGACTAGCGGGAGATCCTACGAGCAGTACTTC
clone size: .; V gene: TRBV13; J gene: TRBJ2-1; D gene: TRBD2; CDR3 protein: CASSAGLAGGENEQFF; CDR3 DNA: TGTGCCAGCAGCGCGGGACTAGCGGGGGGAGAGAATGAGCAGTTCTTC
clone size: .; V gene: TRBV11-2; J gene: TRBJ2-1; D gene: TRBD2; CDR3 protein: CASSLGGLEAYNEQFF; CDR3 DNA: TGTGCCAGCAGCCTAGGGGGACTAGAAGCCTACAATGAGCAGTTCTTC
clone size: .; V gene: TRBV9; J gene: TRBJ2-3; D gene: .; CDR3 protein: CASSVGTDTQYF; CDR3 DNA: TGTGCCAGCAGCGTGGGCACAGATACGCAGTATTTT
clone size: .; V gene: TRBV5-1; J gene: TRBJ1-1; D gene: TRBD1; CDR3 protein: CASSFDREDEAFF; CDR3 DNA: TGCGCCAGCAGCTTCGACAGGGAGGATGAAGCTTTCTTT